A single sample gave rise to the 6 T cell receptor beta chains below, sequenced in a study of T cell clones after liver transplantation. The assay was immunoSEQ multiplex PCR, and TCRdb's table has in-frame clones only and misses some. Here the sample spans around 110,000 clones, around nine tenths being singletons. Sequencing was performed on CD4+ T cells from blood, taken 12 months after liver transplant. Receptors originate from a human patient who received a liver transplant. Part of the T cells may come from the graft donor.

The chain's CDR3 is CASSLDRGPYEQYF. The CDR3 DNA reads TGCGCCAGCAGCTTGGACAGGGGACCCTACGAGCAGTACTTC. This chain links TRBV5-1 with TRBJ2-7; 7 nucleotides agree with TRBD1. The CDR3 loop spans 14 amino acids. Germline V gene lookup returns CDR1 SGHRS and CDR2 YFSETQ. J was trimmed by 2 bases and V by 0 bases; bases with no gene match: 2.

This clone was seen just once. This sequence joins TRBV6-1 and TRBJ2-2, with a possible D match to TRBD1 (5 bases). This CDR3 has 13 residues. The germline V gene encodes CDR1 MNHNS and CDR2 SASEGT. Trimming cost V 2 bases and J 4 bases, with 5 bases left between them. The CDR3 nucleotides are TGTGCCAGCAGTGAACAGGGCACCGGGGAGCTGTTTTTT. Residues: CASSEQGTGELFF.

The rearrangement links TRBV5-1 to TRBJ2-5; a possible D gene is TRBD2 (5 bases). Looked up from germline, CDR1 is SGHRS and CDR2 is YFSETQ. This CDR3 has 14 residues. Trimming shortened V by 4 bases and J by 1 base, and 11 bases separated the two germline ends. The CDR3 bases are TGCGCCAGCAGCACCTGGACTGTCCAAGAGACCCAGTACTTC. Protein: CASSTWTVQETQYF.

The chain carries TRBV5-3 and TRBJ2-7; D is undetermined. TRBV5-3 is sorted into the ORF group, with uncertain function. V lost 0 bases and J lost 0, with 10 bases in between. This CDR3 has 15 residues. The CDR3, as DNA: TGTGCCAGAAGCTTGGAGGTGAAGTTCTCCTACGAGCAGTACTTC. It codes for CARSLEVKFSYEQYF.

The chain combines TRBV6-1 with TRBJ2-7; 7 nucleotides align to TRBD1. The germline V gene encodes CDR1 MNHNS and CDR2 SASEGT. J lost 4 bases, V lost 3 bases, and 3 bases had no gene match. CDR3 length equals 13 residues. CDR3 sequence: CASSETGPYEQYF. In DNA, the CDR3 is TGTGCCAGCAGTGAGACAGGGCCATACGAGCAGTACTTC.

The CDR3 region is CASSQAARAMSYTF. CDR3 in DNA: TGCGCCAGCAGCCAAGCGGCCAGGGCGATGAGCTACACCTTC. V and J are TRBV4-1 and TRBJ1-2, with a possible D match to TRBD1 (5 bases). In germline, CDR1 is MGHRA, CDR2 YSYEKL. The V end was cut by 1 base, the J end by 9 bases, with 15 bases between. This CDR3 is built from 14 residues.